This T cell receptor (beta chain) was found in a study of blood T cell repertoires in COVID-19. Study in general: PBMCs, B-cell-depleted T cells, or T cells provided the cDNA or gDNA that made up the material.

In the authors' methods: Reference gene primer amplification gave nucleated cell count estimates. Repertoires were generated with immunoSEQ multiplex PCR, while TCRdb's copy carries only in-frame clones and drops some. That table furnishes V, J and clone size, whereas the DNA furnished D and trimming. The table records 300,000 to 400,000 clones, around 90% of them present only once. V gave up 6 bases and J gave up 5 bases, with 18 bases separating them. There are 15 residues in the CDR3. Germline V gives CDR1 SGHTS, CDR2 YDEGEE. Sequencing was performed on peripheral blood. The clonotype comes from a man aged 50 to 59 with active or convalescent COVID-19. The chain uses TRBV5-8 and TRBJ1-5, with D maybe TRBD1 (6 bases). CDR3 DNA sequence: TGTGCCAGCACCCCCCGGGGGGCCGGAGATCAGCCCCAGCATTTT. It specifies CASTPRGAGDQPQHF.